This T cell receptor (beta chain) is drawn from a study of post-analysis software for immune sequencing data. General study findings and limits: Analysis by F measure revealed that same-batch samples clustered strongly together. Controls significantly exceeded multiple sclerosis patients in normalized Chao1 diversity. Comparison of patients with controls showed five TRBV segments more frequent in patients, TRBV5-6, TRBV5-1 and TRBV20-1 among them.

Notes on this clonotype: Its antigen remains unidentified.

Tagging with unique molecular identifiers was a feature of the TCR beta cDNA libraries. T cells numbering about 0.85 to 11 million yielded cDNA molecules that totaled some 500,000. TCRdb recomputed calls from the PCR reads with MiXCR, one row per CDR3 protein. The sample consists of about half a million distinct CDR3 sequences, approximately 45% of them appearing once. The germline CDR1 and CDR2 sequences are DFQATT and SNEGSKA (reference sequence). This CDR3 region has 16 residues. J was trimmed by 8 bases and V by 0 bases; bases with no gene match: 13. This TCR came from a girl aged 5 to 17 with multiple sclerosis. Sequenced material: blood. The rearrangement uses TRBV20-1 and TRBJ2-1; 7 positions agree with TRBD2. The CDR3 DNA sequence: TGCAGTGCTAGAGATCGGGGTAGCGGGCCTAGGGATGAGCAGTTCTTC. It is translated as CSARDRGSGPRDEQFF.